This TCR beta chain was recorded in a study of PD-1 blockade in classical Hodgkin lymphoma. Study-level findings and limits: Complete responders started with a diversity level that resembled newly diagnosed patients at baseline. Those starting nivolumab under 1 year post-ASCT were excluded. Unlike CD8+ TCR diversity, which did not rise significantly by C4D1, CD4+ TCR diversity did.

TCRdb's table, derived via immunoSEQ multiplex PCR, lists solely in-frame clones and lacks some. The table has almost 100,000 clones, just under 95% seen once. A note on this clone: What it binds is not known.

All the patients suffered relapse after autologous stem cell transplantation, and brentuximab vedotin exposure differed. When best responses were assessed, they were complete response, partial response or progressive disease. V trimming: 6 bases; J trimming: 5 bases; junction bases outside the gene matches: 4. The length of the CDR3 is 13 residues. Germline CDR1 reads MNHNS; CDR2 reads SASEGT. This clonotype originated in a human donor with classical Hodgkin lymphoma. J is TRBJ2-1 and V is TRBV6-1; 7 nucleotides align to TRBD1. Sequencing used peripheral blood mononuclear cells (PBMCs), obtained at baseline. CDR3 bases: TGTGCCAGCAGCCCTACAGGGGACAATGAGCAGTTCTTC. Translating gives CASSPTGDNEQFF.